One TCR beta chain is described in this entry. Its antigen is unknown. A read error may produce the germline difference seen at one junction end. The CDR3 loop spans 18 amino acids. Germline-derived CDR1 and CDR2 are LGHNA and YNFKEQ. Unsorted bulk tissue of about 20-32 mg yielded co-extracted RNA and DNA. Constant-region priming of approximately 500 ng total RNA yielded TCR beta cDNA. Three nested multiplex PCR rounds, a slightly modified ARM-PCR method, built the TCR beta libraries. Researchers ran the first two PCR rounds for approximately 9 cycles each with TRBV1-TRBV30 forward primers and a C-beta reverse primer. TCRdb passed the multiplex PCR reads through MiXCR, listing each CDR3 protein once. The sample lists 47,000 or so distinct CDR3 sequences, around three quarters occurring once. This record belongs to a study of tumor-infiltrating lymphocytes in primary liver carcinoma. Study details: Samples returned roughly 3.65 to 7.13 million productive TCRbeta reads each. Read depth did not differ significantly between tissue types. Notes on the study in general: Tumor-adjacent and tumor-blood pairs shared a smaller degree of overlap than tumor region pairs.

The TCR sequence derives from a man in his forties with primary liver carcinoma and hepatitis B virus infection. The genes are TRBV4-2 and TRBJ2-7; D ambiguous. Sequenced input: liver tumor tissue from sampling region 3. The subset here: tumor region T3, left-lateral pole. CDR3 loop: CASSQEQSVAIHYYDQYF. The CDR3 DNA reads TGTGCAAGCAGTCAAGAACAGTCGGTAGCCATCCACTACTACGATCAGTACTTC.